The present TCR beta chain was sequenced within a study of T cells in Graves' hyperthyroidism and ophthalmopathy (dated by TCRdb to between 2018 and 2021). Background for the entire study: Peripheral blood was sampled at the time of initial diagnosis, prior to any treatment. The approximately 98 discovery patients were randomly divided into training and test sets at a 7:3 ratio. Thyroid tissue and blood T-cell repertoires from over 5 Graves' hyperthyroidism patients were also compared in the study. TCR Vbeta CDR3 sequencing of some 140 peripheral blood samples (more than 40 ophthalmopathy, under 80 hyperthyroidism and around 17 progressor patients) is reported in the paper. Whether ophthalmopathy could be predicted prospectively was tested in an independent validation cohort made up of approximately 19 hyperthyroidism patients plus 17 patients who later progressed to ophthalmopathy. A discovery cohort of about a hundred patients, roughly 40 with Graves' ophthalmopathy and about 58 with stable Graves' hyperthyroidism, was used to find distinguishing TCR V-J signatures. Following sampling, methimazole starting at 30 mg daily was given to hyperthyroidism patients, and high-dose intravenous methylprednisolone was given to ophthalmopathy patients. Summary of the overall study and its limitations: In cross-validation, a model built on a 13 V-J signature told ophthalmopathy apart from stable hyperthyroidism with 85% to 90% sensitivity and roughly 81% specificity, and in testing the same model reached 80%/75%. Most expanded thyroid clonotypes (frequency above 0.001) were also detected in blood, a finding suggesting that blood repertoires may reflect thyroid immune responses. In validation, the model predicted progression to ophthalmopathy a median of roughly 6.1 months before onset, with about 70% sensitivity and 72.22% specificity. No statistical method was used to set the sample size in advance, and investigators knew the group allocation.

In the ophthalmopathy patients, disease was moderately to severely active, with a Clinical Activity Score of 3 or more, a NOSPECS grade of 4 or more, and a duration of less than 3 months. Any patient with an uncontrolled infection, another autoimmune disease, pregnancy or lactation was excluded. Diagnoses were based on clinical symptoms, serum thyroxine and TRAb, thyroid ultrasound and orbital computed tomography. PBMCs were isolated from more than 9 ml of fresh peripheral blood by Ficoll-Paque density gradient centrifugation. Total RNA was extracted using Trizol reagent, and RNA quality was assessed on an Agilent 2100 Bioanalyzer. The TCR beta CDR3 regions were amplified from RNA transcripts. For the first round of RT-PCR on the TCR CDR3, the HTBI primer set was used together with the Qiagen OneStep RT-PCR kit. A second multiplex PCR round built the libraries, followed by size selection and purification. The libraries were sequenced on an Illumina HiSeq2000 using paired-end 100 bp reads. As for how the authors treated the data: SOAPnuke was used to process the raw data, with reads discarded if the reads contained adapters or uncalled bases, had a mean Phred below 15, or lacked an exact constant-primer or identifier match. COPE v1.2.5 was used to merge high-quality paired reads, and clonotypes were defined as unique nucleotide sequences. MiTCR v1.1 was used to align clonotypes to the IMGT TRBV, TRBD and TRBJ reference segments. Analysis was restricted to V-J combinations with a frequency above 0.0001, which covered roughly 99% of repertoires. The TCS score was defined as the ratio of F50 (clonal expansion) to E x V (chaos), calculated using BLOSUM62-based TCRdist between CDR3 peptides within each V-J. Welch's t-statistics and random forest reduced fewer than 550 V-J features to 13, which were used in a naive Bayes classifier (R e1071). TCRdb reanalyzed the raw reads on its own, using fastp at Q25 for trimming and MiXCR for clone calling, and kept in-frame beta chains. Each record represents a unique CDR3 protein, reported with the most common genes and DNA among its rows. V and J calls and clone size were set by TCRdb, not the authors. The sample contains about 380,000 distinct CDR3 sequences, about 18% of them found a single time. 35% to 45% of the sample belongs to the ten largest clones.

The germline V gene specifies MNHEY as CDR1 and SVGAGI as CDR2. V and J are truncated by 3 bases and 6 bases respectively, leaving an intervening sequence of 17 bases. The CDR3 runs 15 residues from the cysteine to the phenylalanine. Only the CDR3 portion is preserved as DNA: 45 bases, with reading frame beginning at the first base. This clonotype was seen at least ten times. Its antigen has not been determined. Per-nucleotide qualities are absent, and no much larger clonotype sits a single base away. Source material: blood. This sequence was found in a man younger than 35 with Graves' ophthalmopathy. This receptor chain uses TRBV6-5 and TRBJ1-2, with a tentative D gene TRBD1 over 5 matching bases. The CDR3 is CASSYGRAGYDGYTF. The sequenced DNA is TGTGCCAGCAGTTATGGTCGGGCAGGGTATGATGGCTACACCTTC.